This T cell receptor (beta chain) is from a study of technical replicates of blood from a few donors. The CDR3 totals 17 residues. Germline CDR1 is SGHRS and CDR2 is YFSETQ. The V and J ends lost 0 bases and 0 bases respectively, with 13 bases between them. Assay used: immunoSEQ multiplex PCR; TCRdb lists only in-frame clones, some missing. The table lists about 80,000 clones, roughly 97% of them singletons, with more than 0.15% in the top ten. The specimen was T cells isolated from PBMCs. This TCR derives from a human donor in good health. The gene calls are TRBV5-1 and TRBJ2-1; tentative D call: TRBD2 (6 bases). The CDR3 reads CASSLGTGGSSYNEQFF. CDR3 in DNA: TGCGCCAGCAGCTTGGGCACCGGGGGTAGCTCCTACAATGAGCAGTTCTTC.